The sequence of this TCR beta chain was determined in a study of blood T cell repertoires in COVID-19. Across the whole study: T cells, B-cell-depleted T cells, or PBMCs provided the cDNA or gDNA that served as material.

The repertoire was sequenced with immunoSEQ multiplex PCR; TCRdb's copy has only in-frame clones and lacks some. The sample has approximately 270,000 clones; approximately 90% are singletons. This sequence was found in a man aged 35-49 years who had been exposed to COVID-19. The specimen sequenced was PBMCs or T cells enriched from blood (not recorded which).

The CDR3 spells CASRRQGHEQYF. Written as DNA, the CDR3 is TGTGCCAGCAGACGACAGGGCCACGAGCAGTACTTC. The chain carries TRBV3-1 (or the pseudogene TRBV3-2) and TRBJ2-7, with 7 bases that match TRBD1. In germline, CDR1 is LGHDT, CDR2 YNNKEL (reference sequence). The CDR3 sequence is 12 residues long. V lost 6 bases and J lost 5; bases outside the gene matches: 4.